The source of this T cell receptor (beta chain) is a study of blood T cells in healthy people across ages (dated by TCRdb to the mid-2010s). For the study in its entirety: In model experiments, roughly one uniquely barcoded TCR beta cDNA molecule per two T cells was captured by template switching. For two donors (one aged 18 to 29 and one aged 80 or older), the study analyzed two additional independent replicas of 1 million unique cDNA reads from the same blood draw. To track age-related changes in TCR beta repertoire diversity, the study relied on deep sequencing normalized with unique cDNA molecular identifiers. Donors were grouped into four age groups: young (average roughly 15 years), middle-aged (approximately 41), aged (roughly 67) and long-lived (around 80). To avoid experimental bias, donors of different ages were randomly spread across the sequencing lanes. Overall results and qualifications from the work: The CMV infection status of donors was not known, potentially confounding age-related changes in expanded clonotypes. Estimates of total diversity based on one million sequenced T cells were regarded as lower bounds and as underestimates. Conclusive comparison of naive and antigen-experienced compartments was prevented by the profiling of bulk unsorted PBMCs. Compared with the aged group, more naive CD4+ T cells, fewer expanded clones and increased TCR diversity were shown by the long-lived group, suggesting age selection. Observed TCR beta diversity correlated strongly with the percentage of naive T cells measured by flow cytometry. Observed TCR beta diversity per million T cells fell roughly linearly with age, and a significant reduction was already apparent by age about 38.

Systemically healthy Caucasian individuals from Russia, about 38 in total and aged about 6 to 90 years, were included as donors. Roughly 9 milliliters of peripheral blood were drawn from each donor into EDTA-treated Vacutainer tubes. Ficoll-Paque density-gradient centrifugation was used to isolate PBMCs, with at least 7 million per sample. Total RNA, at least 6 micrograms per sample, was extracted from PBMCs with Trizol reagent. Naive CD45RAhigh/CD27high T cell percentages were measured by flow cytometry on a PBMC aliquot from every donor. From its cysteine to its phenylalanine, the CDR3 spans 14 amino acids. CDR3 DNA is the only sequence kept; it has 42 bases, read in frame from the first base. For CDR1 and CDR2, the germline V gene lists LGHNA and YSLEER. V loses 0 bases, J loses 3 bases, and the germline ends lie 7 bases apart. Comments on this clonotype: Which antigen it targets is not known. Base qualities are not provided; no much larger clone lies one nucleotide away.

Library method: 5' RACE. Sequencing took place on an Illumina HiSeq 2500. A second PCR of about 6 to 11 cycles was performed with a sample-barcoded 5' primer and a J-beta primer mix. A template-switch 5' adaptor carrying 12 random nucleotides introduced a unique molecular identifier onto each TCR beta cDNA molecule. Each sample yielded at least 2.5 million CDR3-containing paired-end reads. First-strand cDNA synthesis was performed from all RNA using the Mint cDNA synthesis kit, with priming by a TRBC-specific oligonucleotide. Following uracil-DNA glycosylase treatment, all cDNA underwent a first 18-cycle PCR with the universal primers M1SS and BC2_uni_R. The study's processing was this. Normalization of each sample was performed by random selection of 1 million high-quality reads, each carrying a distinct molecular identifier. Reads sharing molecular identifiers were discarded rather than binned into consensus sequences. MiTCR, set to a Q25 quality threshold and the strictest error-elimination algorithm, was used for CDR3 identification, clonotype clustering and error correction. Lower-bound total TCR beta diversity was estimated with a nonparametric unseen species model using Euler transformation. TCRdb reprocessing: public reads trimmed at Q25 with fastp, clones called with MiXCR, in-frame beta chains kept. Every CDR3 protein is listed once, alongside the most common genes and DNA of its rows. TCRdb, not the original authors, processed these V and J calls. For this sample the table gives about 2 million distinct CDR3 sequences, of which around half were detected only once. Less than 2.5% of the sample is held by the ten biggest clonotypes.

The sequenced material came from blood. The chain joins TRBV4-3 to TRBJ2-3; the D gene cannot be resolved reliably. The sequence came from a woman aged 40 to 50 in good health. At the DNA level, the sequence is TGCGCCAGCAGCCAAGAGCCCGGAACAGATACGCAGTATTTT. Translation gives CASSQEPGTDTQYF.